This T cell receptor beta chain was observed in a study of blood T cell repertoires in COVID-19 (dated by TCRdb to about 2020). The study in broad terms: Samples from collaborators originated in the United States, Italy and Spain and spanned both the acute and convalescent phases of COVID-19. The material from the prospective study consisted of cDNA or gDNA derived from T cells, B-cell-depleted T cells, or PBMCs. Deeply sampled blood TCRbeta repertoires from subjects exposed to, actively infected with, or recovered from COVID-19 were included in the dataset. The repertoires were made available in a free public database intended to serve as a resource for research on the immune response to SARS-CoV-2. Samples were obtained from the ongoing ImmuneRACE study (first 160 participants) and from over a thousand subjects provided by 6 global collaborators. Nearly every sample came with metadata listing a de-identified subject ID, COVID-19 status, age in years and sex. Where available, HLA class I and class II types were obtained from metadata supplied by the sample provider rather than from assay-based typing. Study-level results and caveats: Clinical and demographic metadata were provided uncurated, with the amount varying by source and participant.

The immunoSEQ Assay, a bias-controlled multiplex PCR, was used to amplify TCRbeta CDR3 regions from genomic DNA. Concerning the study's data processing: The number of nucleated cells in each sample was estimated from the amplification of reference gene primers within the assay. To quantify the absolute abundance of each unique TCRbeta CDR3 rearrangement, sequence reads were collapsed and filtered. For each sample, productive Simpson clonality was calculated as the square root of Simpson's diversity index across productive rearrangements. In its TCRdb copy, this immuneACCESS table keeps in-frame sequences only and misses some clones. Where compared with another copy, unresolved V genes explain less than half of these, and the others have no known cause. That table gives V, J and clone size, and the DNA gave D and trimming. The sample data list some 150,000 clones, and more than 75% of these were observed just once. Roughly 3.4% of the sample goes to the ten largest clones.

The collaborating institutions used their own protocols to collect whole blood in K2EDTA tubes. For TCRbeta analysis, collaborators shipped samples as frozen whole blood, isolated PBMCs, or DNA extracted from either of those sample types. Notes on this clone: Its specific antigen is unknown. Per-base qualities were not stored, and no clone one base away is much larger.

Specimen: peripheral blood. The receptor comes from a man aged 65 to 79 with acute or convalescent COVID-19.

The CDR3 sequence is CASSPPSGGDYNEQFF. The sequence in DNA is TGTGCCAGCTCACCACCTAGCGGGGGGGACTACAATGAGCAGTTCTTC. This receptor chain uses TRBV18 and TRBJ2-1; 11 bases in the middle match TRBD2. The CDR3 covers 16 residues, taking in both the cysteine and the phenylalanine. The read is trimmed to its CDR3 DNA, 48 bases read in frame from base 1. Germline trimming: 0 bases from V, 3 bases from J; junction bases outside gene matches: 1. Based on the germline V gene, the CDR1 and CDR2 sequences are KGHSH and LQKENI.